This T cell receptor (beta chain) was retrieved from a study of post-analysis software for immune sequencing data. For the study at large: Recorded subtypes: relapsing-remitting, secondary progressive, progressive-relapsing; some patients unannotated.

The CDR3 is 13 amino acids. The V gene's germline CDR1 is DFQATT and CDR2 SNEGSKA (reference sequence). Built from TCR beta cDNA, the libraries had unique molecular identifiers in them. There were roughly 0.95 to 11 million T cells, and about half a million cDNA molecules came from them. In TCRdb, the PCR reads were re-called with MiXCR into one record per CDR3 protein. The profile covers approximately 440,000 distinct CDR3 sequences, with less than 45% appearing a single time and roughly 12% taken by the ten largest. Remarks on this clonotype: Its target is not known.

Regarding the study as a whole: Strong co-clustering by F measure was evident for samples that had been prepared in the same batch. A significant reduction in normalized Chao1 diversity was observed in multiple sclerosis patients versus controls. Patients had higher frequencies than controls of five or six TRBV segments, including TRBV5-6, TRBV5-1 and TRBV20-1.

Sequencing used blood. The rearrangement uses TRBV20-1 and TRBJ2-4; D remains ambiguous. The tail of the sequence fits TRBJ2-7 better, so the J call may be wrong. This receptor was identified in a girl under 18 with multiple sclerosis. The CDR3 sequence: CSAQIAEWGEQYF. CDR3 sequence (DNA): TGCAGTGCCCAAATAGCTGAGTGGGGCGAGCAGTACTTC.